The clone carrying this TCR beta chain was observed a handful of times. The target antigen is unknown. The data originate from a study of T cells in Graves' hyperthyroidism and ophthalmopathy. Diagnostic decisions used clinical symptoms, serum thyroxine and TRAb, thyroid ultrasound and orbital computed tomography. It was roughly 10 ml of fresh peripheral blood that supplied the PBMCs. V shed 2 bases and J shed 3 bases, with 13 bases lying between them. CDR1 is LGHNA, CDR2 YSLEER, per germline. The CDR3 runs 15 residues. Findings and caveats of the study: In validation, the model predicted ophthalmopathy. These predictions came a median approximately 6.5 months before onset. Researchers found most expanded thyroid clonotypes above 0.001 in blood as well.

Authors of the study amplified TCR beta CDR3 regions from RNA transcripts. The HTBI primer set drove a first-round RT-PCR of the TCR CDR3. TCRdb processed the multiplex PCR reads anew with MiXCR; each CDR3 protein has one entry. The sample includes about 290,000 distinct CDR3 sequences, roughly 15% of them seen just once. This receptor was taken from a woman between 40 and 55 years old with Graves' hyperthyroidism. V and J are TRBV4-3 and TRBJ2-5; a possible D gene is TRBD1 (6 bases). The sequenced material came from blood. This chain's CDR3 is CASSQLARGKETQYF. CDR3 in DNA: TGCGCCAGCAGCCAATTGGCCAGGGGAAAAGAGACCCAGTACTTC.